The entry below gives a single T cell receptor (beta chain) sequence along with its context. This sample was taken from a study of blood T cell repertoires in COVID-19. Study at large: COVID-19 samples collected from the United States, Italy and Spain covered acute and convalescent phases. Sources were T cells, B-cell-depleted T cells, or PBMCs; the material itself was cDNA or gDNA.

Per the study methods: Amplification of reference gene primers was used by the study to estimate nucleated cell counts. The assay was immunoSEQ multiplex PCR, and TCRdb's table has in-frame clones only and misses some. V and J calls and clone size are copied from that table; D and trimming were computed from the DNA. The data contain 270,000 or so clones, about 88% of them singletons. With 0 bases removed from V and 6 bases from J, the gap between germline ends came to 11 bases. Germline lookup yields CDR1 LNHNV and CDR2 YYDKDF (reference sequence). The CDR3 consists of 14 residues. The sequenced sample consisted of peripheral blood. This chain connects TRBV15 to TRBJ1-1; D perhaps matches TRBD1 (5 bases). The TCR sequence derives from a woman between 40 and 50 years old who had recovered from COVID-19. CDR3: CATSRDQGVAEAFF. CDR3 nucleotides: TGTGCCACCAGCAGAGATCAAGGGGTCGCTGAAGCTTTCTTT.